The following is a TCR beta chain sequence with its context. What this receptor recognizes is not known. One base away there is no much larger clone; base qualities are not given. The donors were healthy, HIV-negative adults who had no recently reported acute infections or vaccinations. Every donor was a Caucasian adult living in Nashville, Tennessee, USA. CD4+ T cells were enriched by magnetic negative selection; naive cells were then positively selected on CD45RA, and the negative fraction formed the memory subset. Blood was collected by leukapheresis, and PBMCs were isolated by Ficoll-Histopaque density gradient centrifugation and then cryopreserved in liquid nitrogen vapor phase. Analytical flow cytometry was used to check the purity and quantity of every magnetically sorted T cell population. Genomic DNA was isolated from each sorted fraction and quantified by UV absorbance on a Nanodrop 2000c.

CDR1 is given as SGHVS and CDR2 as FQNEAQ, both from the germline V gene. Clipping removes 5 bases from V and 7 bases from J, with 10 as the unmatched junction base count. The CDR3 numbers 14 residues from cysteine through phenylalanine. Just the 42-base CDR3 DNA is kept, in frame starting at base 1. TCR CDR3 regions were amplified from genomic DNA by multiplex PCR using the deep immunoSEQ assay. For each cell subset, the extracted genomic DNA was distributed evenly across all wells of several immunoSEQ 96-well plates, and each plate served as one replicate. For sorted subsets, each replicate PCR was loaded with 200 to 250 ng genomic DNA, equivalent to 25,000 to 30,000 T cell genomes. The purified libraries were quantified using a Qubit 3.0 fluorometer, sized with a Bioanalyzer 2100, and then quantified again using the KAPA Library Quantification kit. A separate single-read 150-cycle Illumina NextSeq 550 flow cell was used to sequence each immunoSEQ 96-well plate. The study's processing was this. Because the immunoSEQ output included only junctional sequences and no quality scores, the filtering could not be the same as the filtering used for full-length reads. Sequences were annotated with PyIR, a Python wrapper for IgBLAST v1.9, using IMGT germline references to assign V/J genes and CDR3. Reads with weak V/J assignments (E-value above 1e-6), missing CDR3, stop codons, out-of-frame junctions, or ambiguous translated residues were removed. V3J clonotypes were defined as sequences sharing the same inferred V gene, J gene, and CDR3 amino acid sequence. Percentage overlap between repertoires was computed as shared unique clonotypes divided by the size of the smaller repertoire. Repertoire richness was assessed with RTK rarefaction, the Chao1 estimator, and Recon v2.1 estimates of unobserved clonotypes. Generation probabilities for all TCRbeta clonotypes obtained by the gDNA method from a handful of donors were computed using OLGA. TCRdb provides this immuneACCESS table in a form limited to in-frame rearrangements. Some clones are lacking; in checked studies, under half of them reflect an unresolved V gene, and why the rest are absent is not known. That table supplies the V and J calls and clone size; D and trimming were determined from the DNA. Recorded for this sample are a few million clones; 90% to 97% of them occurred a single time. The ten biggest clones cover about 0.13% of the sample.

This record comes from a study of shared clonotypes between healthy human individuals (TCRdb year 2020). Study-wide context: A couple of women and three men aged 18 to 49 years were included in the cohort. Per donor, leukapheresis produced somewhere between about 0.9 and 9.5 billion PBMCs. Blood TCR repertoires of a handful of healthy adults were deeply sequenced to estimate repertoire size and the extent of clonotype sharing between individuals. Different laboratories and diverse techniques were used to prepare libraries and sequence TCR repertoires, to increase sequencing depth and limit assay-specific biases. For each donor, CD4 naive and CD4 memory were each run on three plates, CD8 naive on two plates, and CD8 memory on one plate.

Results the study describes overall, beyond this receptor: Because the study included a small number of donors, the genetic and exposure-history diversity represented was limited. Estimated clonotype richness was generally larger for naive than for memory subsets. Higher generation probabilities were observed for clonotypes shared by all four sorted-subset donors than for non-shared clonotypes. Even with the large sequencing depth, rarefaction of the sorted-subset datasets indicated that sequencing was incomplete. Based on pairwise subsampling, the degree of clonotype sharing among donors was expected to be affected by sequencing depth. Sharing across a few donors was observed for about 5% of naive CD4, over 3% of naive CD8, around 2.5% of memory CD4, and less than 0.45% of memory CD8 clonotypes. Sampling was restricted to blood, and TCR repertoires in tissues likely differ from the TCR repertoires found in blood.

The chain joins TRBV7-8 to TRBJ1-2; the central 7 bases match TRBD1. The sample taken for sequencing was naive CD4+ T cells sorted from blood. The sample's cell subset or site, from its label and the paper: CD45RA+ positively selected. The source of this sequence is a man aged 18 to 35 in good health. The CDR3 region has the sequence CASSLDRAHFGYTF. The DNA sequence is as follows: TGTGCCAGCAGCCTAGACAGGGCCCACTTTGGCTACACCTTC.